These 10 T cell receptor beta chains originate from one sample sequenced in a study of chemoradiotherapy in HPV16-positive cancers. The data were produced by immunoSEQ multiplex PCR, yet TCRdb's version contains in-frame clones alone and is incomplete. The profile shows about 39,000 clones, 65% to 80% of them singletons. The starting material was blood, obtained from a patient who underwent chemoradiotherapy. These receptors all come from a human donor with HPV-associated anogenital cancer.

This chain joins TRBV7-2 and TRBJ2-2, with D possibly being TRBD1 (6 bases). Trimming left V 3 bases short and J 5 bases short, with 7 bases between. The CDR3 extends over 13 amino acids. The V gene's germline CDR1 is SGHTA and CDR2 FQGNSA. This CDR3 reads CASSFGQTGELFF. CDR3 DNA: TGTGCCAGCAGCTTTGGACAGACCGGGGAGCTGTTTTTT. Full variable domain (remainder filled in from reference TRBV7-2 and TRBJ2-2): GAGVSQSPSNKVTEKGKDVELRCDPISGHTALYWYRQSLGQGLEFLIYFQGNSAPDKSGLPSDRFSAERTGGSVSTLTIQRTQQEDSAVYLCASSFGQTGELFFGEGSRLTVL.

This chain uses TRBV7-2 with TRBJ1-2; D is undetermined. The CDR3 has 15 residues. CDR1 is SGHTA and CDR2 is FQGNSA in the germline V gene. With 7 bases removed from V and 0 bases from J, the gap between germline ends came to 15 bases. The CDR3 region has the DNA TGTGCCAGCACGGTGTCAGGCGTAGCTAACTATGGCTACACCTTC. Translation gives CASTVSGVANYGYTF.

This clone was seen once. The sample carries other DNA sequences with the same CDR3. The CDR3 DNA sequence: TGCGCCAGCAGGAGAGGGGGCTCTAGCACAGATACGCAGTATTTT. Translating gives CASRRGGSSTDTQYF. The chain recombines TRBV5-1 with TRBJ2-3; 7 nucleotides match TRBD1. Germline V gene lookup returns CDR1 SGHRS and CDR2 YFSETQ. This CDR3 region has 15 residues. V lost 5 bases, J lost 0 bases, and 6 bases stayed unmatched.

The sample holds a few counts of this clone. The chain has TRBV30 and TRBJ1-2; D may be TRBD1 (5 bases). This CDR3 region has 12 residues. CDR1 GTSNPN and CDR2 SVGIG come from the germline V gene (reference sequence). CDR3 sequence reads: CAVPGLNYGYTF. The CDR3, as DNA: TGTGCTGTCCCGGGACTGAACTATGGCTACACCTTC.

This chain joins TRBV14 and TRBJ2-6; D not certain. The CDR3 is 14 residues long. V was cut by 0 bases and J by 5 bases, with 5 bases left in between. Germline loops: CDR1 SGHDN, CDR2 FVKESK. The CDR3 nucleotides are TGTGCCAGCAGCCAAGACGGGTGGGCCAACGTCCTGACTTTC. Translating gives CASSQDGWANVLTF.

The chain combines TRBV11-1 with TRBJ2-3, with D unresolved. Germline V CDR1 and CDR2: SGHAT, FQDESV (reference sequence). V shed 5 bases and J shed 4 bases, with 16 bases lying between them. This CDR3 has 15 residues. The CDR3 here is CASSESGSQSDTQYF. The DNA of the CDR3 is TGTGCCAGCAGCGAGAGTGGGTCCCAGTCAGATACGCAGTATTTT.

This chain joins TRBV5-1 and TRBJ2-3; D is ambiguous. V was clipped by 2 bases and J by 3 bases, with 7 bases between them. The CDR3 has 13 residues. CDR1 and CDR2 (germline): SGHRS, YFSETQ. Written as DNA, the CDR3 is TGCGCCAGCAGCTTAGGGCGAACAGATACGCAGTATTTT. Translating it yields CASSLGRTDTQYF. Looking up the rest from reference TRBV5-1 and TRBJ2-3 gives the full variable domain: KAGVTQTPRYLIKTRGQQVTLSCSPISGHRSVSWYQQTPGQGLQFLFEYFSETQRNKGNFPGRFSGRQFSNSRSEMNVSTLELGDSALYLCASSLGRTDTQYFGPGTRLTVL.

The V call is TRBV6-5, the J call TRBJ2-5, with 7 positions matching TRBD1. V lost 4 bases to trimming and J lost 12 bases; unmatched junction nucleotides: 8. Germline V CDR1 and CDR2: MNHEY, SVGAGI. The CDR3 runs to 12 residues. The CDR3, as DNA: TGTGCCAGCAGTTTGACAGGGAAGAGTGAGTACTTC. It translates to CASSLTGKSEYF.

The chain links TRBV19 to TRBJ1-5; D is possibly TRBD1 (5 bases). Germline values: CDR1 LNHDA, CDR2 SQIVND (reference sequence). V was cut by 3 bases and J by 2 bases, with 14 bases left in between. The CDR3 is 16 residues long. The CDR3 coding sequence is TGTGCCAGTAGTATTTCGATTAGGGGAGGCAATCAGCCCCAGCATTTT. Translated, it gives CASSISIRGGNQPQHF.

V gene TRBV29-1 combines with J gene TRBJ1-2; no reliable D call. The CDR3 is 13 residues long. The V end lost 1 base, the J end lost 6 bases, and 12 bases lay between the germline ends. Germline CDR1 SQVTM, CDR2 ANQGSEA. The chain's CDR3 is CSVEAASGHGYTF. The CDR3 region has the DNA TGCAGCGTTGAAGCCGCGTCGGGCCATGGCTACACCTTC. Variable domain in full (rest from reference TRBV29-1 and TRBJ1-2): SAVISQKPSRDICQRGTSLTIQCQVDSQVTMMFWYRQQPGQSLTLIATANQGSEATYESGFVIDKFPISRPNLTFSTLTVSNMSPEDSSIYLCSVEAASGHGYTFGSGTRLTVV.